The 25 T cell receptor beta chains reported below all come from one sample, sequenced in a study of regulatory T cells in long-lasting Graves disease. The authors built TCR beta libraries using iRepertoire HTBI primers and Arm-PCR of CDR3 regions. TCRdb re-analysed the multiplex PCR reads in MiXCR, keeping a single row per CDR3 protein. The sample has about 530,000 distinct CDR3 sequences, 15% to 20% seen once. Time point denoted: newly diagnosed GD, antithyroid drugs for less than 3 months. From PBMCs, RNA was extracted and then used to make the TCR library. This same sample was also taken into another study, of T cells in Graves' hyperthyroidism and ophthalmopathy.

Material: peripheral blood mononuclear cells (PBMCs), obtained at new diagnosis, from a patient treated with antithyroid drugs. These receptors were collected from a woman aged 35-65 years with Graves disease.

This clonotype was seen at least ten times. One end of the junction does not line up with germline, which may come from a read error. The chain carries TRBV19 and TRBJ1-5; D is perhaps TRBD1 (5 bases). This CDR3 spans 14 amino acids. CDR1 is LNHDA, CDR2 SQIVND, per germline (reference sequence). This chain's CDR3 is CASRIGADFQPQHF. The CDR3 coding sequence is TGTGCCAGTCGTATAGGGGCCGATTTTCAGCCCCAGCATTTT.

This chain uses TRBV3-1 with TRBJ2-1; 10 nucleotides line up with TRBD1. The CDR3 has 16 residues. Per germline, CDR1 LGHDT and CDR2 YNNKEL (reference sequence). V dropped 4 bases and J dropped 1; count of bases not matched to a gene: 4. The CDR3 DNA follows: TGTGCCAGCAGCCCCGGGACAGGGGAATCCTACAATGAGCAGTTCTTC. Protein product: CASSPGTGESYNEQFF.

This clonotype occurred many times. The chain is built from TRBV3-1 and TRBJ1-1, with a tentative D call TRBD1 (5 bases). Germline lookup yields CDR1 LGHDT and CDR2 YNNKEL (reference sequence). The CDR3 spans 13 residues. V dropped 3 bases and J dropped 11 bases, with 16 bases sitting between them. The CDR3 bases are TGTGCCAGCAGCCAGGCCGGGACTTGGAGGGCTTTCTTT. Translating gives CASSQAGTWRAFF.

This clonotype was observed at least ten times. This chain connects TRBV20-1 to TRBJ2-5; 8 bases align to TRBD2. The CDR3 is made up of 13 amino acids. Trimming took 4 bases from V and 4 from J; bases not matched to a gene: 5. The germline gives CDR1 DFQATT, CDR2 SNEGSKA (reference sequence). The CDR3 loop is CSAKRTSRETQYF. The CDR3 DNA follows: TGCAGTGCTAAGAGGACTAGCAGAGAGACCCAGTACTTC.

In its sample, this clonotype was seen a few times. Germline is not matched at one junction end, which may reflect a read error. This chain links TRBV18 with TRBJ2-7, with TRBD2 matching 7 bases. This CDR3 is built from 15 residues. Germline-derived CDR1 and CDR2 are KGHSH and LQKENI. CDR3 coding DNA: TGTGCCGGCTCACCGGGAGGCGTTAACTCCTACGAGCAGTACTTC. This codes for CAGSPGGVNSYEQYF.

This chain connects TRBV6-1 to TRBJ1-5; D gene unclear. CDR3 length equals 12 residues. Germline CDR1 and CDR2: MNHNS and SASEGT. CDR3 protein: CADTRVGQPQHF. The CDR3 DNA reads TGTGCGGATACTCGAGTGGGGCAGCCCCAGCATTTT.

Worth noting for this clonotype: One junction end disagrees with the germline gene, perhaps due to a read error. The chain employs TRBV12-3 or TRBV12-4 and TRBJ2-7; D is possibly TRBD2 (7 bases). This CDR3 is built from 13 residues. CDR3 protein: CASSLDRGAWQYF. CDR3 coding DNA: TGTGCCAGCAGCTTAGACCGGGGGGCATGGCAGTACTTC.

At least ten counts were recorded for this clonotype. This chain joins TRBV2 and TRBJ2-2; D is unclear. Trimming removed 4 bases at V and 7 bases at J, with 7 bases between. The CDR3 runs 12 residues. Germline lookup yields CDR1 SNHLY and CDR2 FYNNEI. The CDR3 protein is CASSGVVGELFF. CDR3 in DNA: TGTGCCAGCAGTGGAGTGGTCGGGGAGCTGTTTTTT. The whole variable domain, remainder taken from reference TRBV2 and TRBJ2-2, is EPEVTQTPSHQVTQMGQEVILRCVPISNHLYFYWYRQILGQKVEFLVSFYNNEISEKSEIFDDQFSVERPDGSNFTLKIRSTKLEDSAMYFCASSGVVGELFFGEGSRLTVL.

This clonotype was seen many times. V usage is TRBV7-9 and J usage is TRBJ1-2, with 7 bases identical to TRBD1. The germline CDR1 and CDR2 sequences are SEHNR and FQNEAQ (reference sequence). The CDR3 totals 14 residues. V lost 0 bases, J lost 8 bases, and 6 bases stayed unmatched. In DNA, the CDR3 is TGTGCCAGCAGCTTAGCGGGGGCAGGGGGAGGCTACACCTTC. Protein sequence: CASSLAGAGGGYTF.

Concerning this clonotype: This may be a read error, as it is one base from a much larger clone. The chain is built from TRBV5-1 and TRBJ2-7, with 9 bases matching TRBD2. The J segment lost 7 bases and the V segment lost 2 bases, leaving 16 bases of the junction unmatched. The germline V gene has CDR1 SGHRS and CDR2 YFSETQ. This CDR3 has 17 amino acids. The DNA for the CDR3 is TGCGCCAGCAGCTTATCAGCGGGGGGCGTCTCCTACAATGAGCAGTACTTC. Amino acid sequence: CASSLSAGGVSYNEQYF.

This clonotype was seen ten or more times. CDR3 in DNA: TGTGCCTGGAGTGTAGCAGGGTCCGCCAATCAGCCCCAGCATTTT. Protein product: CAWSVAGSANQPQHF. V is TRBV30 and J is TRBJ1-5, with D perhaps TRBD1 (5 bases). Trimming removed 0 bases from V and 3 bases from J, with 12 bases in between. The CDR3 contains 15 residues. The germline gives CDR1 GTSNPN, CDR2 SVGIG (reference sequence).

The chain carries TRBV30 and TRBJ2-5; 14 nucleotides match TRBD2. This CDR3 region has 14 residues. Germline V gene sequence: CDR1 GTSNPN, CDR2 SVGIG (reference sequence). Trimming at V came to 7 bases and at J to 2 bases, leaving 3 bases not matched to a gene. The CDR3 is CASRTSGGQETQYF. CDR3 coding DNA: TGTGCCTCCCGGACTAGCGGGGGGCAAGAGACCCAGTACTTC.

At least ten counts were recorded for this clonotype. The V call is TRBV12-3 or TRBV12-4, the J call TRBJ1-4; 7 bases fit TRBD1. The CDR3 extends over 15 amino acids. V lost 6 bases and J lost 1; bases outside the gene matches: 5. CDR3 protein: CASRANRGTNEKLFF. The CDR3 DNA is TGTGCCAGCAGGGCAAACAGGGGAACTAATGAAAAACTGTTTTTT.

As regards this clonotype: This clone may be a read error of a much larger clone one base away. The genes are TRBV12-3 or TRBV12-4 and TRBJ2-4; no clear D gene. V was shortened by 3 bases and J by 5 bases, with 14 bases between the two germline ends. This CDR3 has 15 residues. Here the CDR3 reads CASSFRRNHENIQYF. In DNA, the CDR3 is TGTGCCAGCAGTTTTAGGCGGAATCACGAAAACATTCAGTACTTC.

About this clonotype: This may be a read error: a much more frequent sequence differs by one nucleotide. The chain recombines TRBV29-1 with TRBJ2-3, with D tentatively TRBD1 or TRBD2 (6 bases each). The CDR3 runs to 12 residues. V was pared by 4 bases and J by 3 bases, with 8 bases between. Per the germline V gene, CDR1 is SQVTM and CDR2 is ANQGSEA. As DNA, the CDR3 is TGCAGCGTTGGAGGGGGGACAGATACGCAGTATTTT. Its translation: CSVGGGTDTQYF.

Many counts were recorded for this clonotype. The chain uses TRBV20-1 and TRBJ1-6, with 7 bases identical to TRBD1. Germline CDR1 is DFQATT and CDR2 is SNEGSKA (reference sequence). The CDR3 has 13 residues. Unmatched junction bases numbered 5, after V lost 4 bases and J lost 8 bases. CDR3 in amino acids: CSAKDREYSPLHF. The CDR3 DNA is TGCAGTGCTAAAGACAGGGAATATTCACCCCTCCACTTT.

As for this clonotype: A read error is possible here, since a much larger clone lies one base away. The rearrangement joins TRBV7-8 to TRBJ1-3; 7 bases map to TRBD1. Germline assignment: CDR1 SGHVS and CDR2 FQNEAQ. CDR3 size: 15 residues. The CDR3, as DNA: TGTGCCAGCAGCTTAGGGGACAGCTCTAGAAACACCATATATTTT. This sequence encodes CASSLGDSSRNTIYF. Looking up the rest from reference TRBV7-8 and TRBJ1-3 gives the full variable domain: GAGVSQSPRYKVAKRGQDVALRCDPISGHVSLFWYQQALGQGPEFLTYFQNEAQLDKSGLPSDRFFAERPEGSVSTLKIQRTQQEDSAVYLCASSLGDSSRNTIYFGEGSWLTVV.

The CDR3 sequence is CASSQTFSGGYTF. In nucleotides, the CDR3 is TGTGCCAGTAGTCAGACTTTCTCCGGAGGCTACACCTTC. The genes are TRBV19 and TRBJ1-2; D gene ambiguous. Deletions cut 5 bases from V and 8 bases from J, with 15 bases between. Per germline, CDR1 LNHDA and CDR2 SQIVND (reference sequence). The CDR3 runs 13 residues.

This chain links TRBV20-1 with TRBJ1-2; 10 nucleotides align to TRBD1. CDR1 DFQATT and CDR2 SNEGSKA come from the germline V gene (reference sequence). There are 16 residues in the CDR3. With 4 bases clipped from V and 5 bases from J, the junction kept 13 bases outside the gene matches. DNA of the CDR3: TGCAGTGCTACCTTAGCGATGGGACAGGGGCCTTATGGCTACACCTTC. This encodes CSATLAMGQGPYGYTF.

The V gene is TRBV4-1, the J gene TRBJ1-5, with 7 positions matching TRBD1. This CDR3 region has 16 residues. Germline V CDR1 and CDR2: MGHRA, YSYEKL. V dropped 1 base and J dropped 3; count of bases not matched to a gene: 6. CDR3 sequence (DNA): TGCGCCAGCAGCCAAGTGCCAGGGGGGAACAATCAGCCCCAGCATTTT. It is translated as CASSQVPGGNNQPQHF.

The sample holds a few counts of this clonotype. The V gene is TRBV5-6, the J gene TRBJ1-3, with D maybe TRBD1 (6 bases). CDR1 and CDR2 (germline): SGHDT, YYEEEE. The CDR3 is made up of 15 amino acids. The ends were cut back, 6 bases at V and 0 bases at J, with 13 bases in the middle. CDR3 bases: TGTGCCAGCAAAAGGGGGTTGAGCTCTGGAAACACCATATATTTT. It translates to CASKRGLSSGNTIYF.

This clonotype has at least ten counts. This chain connects TRBV5-1 to TRBJ1-1; D not resolved. The length of the CDR3 is 15 residues. Between the trimmed V and J ends, which lost 0 bases and 4 bases, there was a span of 13 bases. Germline CDR1 SGHRS, CDR2 YFSETQ. The CDR3 DNA follows: TGCGCCAGCAGCTTGGCCTGGGGTACATCCACTGAAGCTTTCTTT. Its translation: CASSLAWGTSTEAFF.

The table lists this clonotype with a few counts. V is TRBV14 and J is TRBJ1-4; no reliable D call. Trimming pared 2 bases from V and 5 bases from J, leaving 9 bases between. This CDR3 region has 14 residues. Per germline, CDR1 SGHDN and CDR2 FVKESK. CDR3 coding DNA: TGTGCCAGCAGCCAAAGGCGACTAAATGAAAAACTGTTTTTT. It codes for CASSQRRLNEKLFF. Together with reference TRBV14 and TRBJ1-4, the CDR3 gives the full variable domain: EAGVTQFPSHSVIEKGQTVTLRCDPISGHDNLYWYRRVMGKEIKFLLHFVKESKQDESGMPNNRFLAERTGGTYSTLKVQPAELEDSGVYFCASSQRRLNEKLFFGSGTQLSVL.

The chain is built from TRBV5-8 and TRBJ2-7; perhaps TRBD1 as D (5 bases). V was pared by 5 bases and J by 3 bases, with 24 bases between. This CDR3 is built from 17 residues. The V gene's germline CDR1 is SGHTS and CDR2 YDEGEE. CDR3 protein: CASRIAVRRDSFYEQYF. The CDR3 DNA reads as TGTGCCAGCAGAATAGCTGTACGTCGTGACAGCTTCTACGAGCAGTACTTC.

This clonotype was detected many times. The chain couples TRBV7-6 to TRBJ2-1; 9 nucleotides agree with TRBD1. Looked up from germline, CDR1 is SGHVS and CDR2 is FNYEAQ. The CDR3 contains 15 residues. V was pared by 5 bases and J by 4 bases, with 6 bases of the junction left unmatched. Here the CDR3 DNA reads TGTGCCAGCAGCGCCGGGACAGGGCCATACAATGAGCAGTTCTTC. The encoded protein is CASSAGTGPYNEQFF.